One and the same sample provided the 4 T cell receptor beta chains below, sequenced in a study of sequential checkpoint blockade in melanoma (dated by TCRdb to between 2019 and 2020). Libraries were made using the immunoSEQ multiplex PCR assay. The table comes from immuneACCESS by way of TCRdb, which keeps in-frame sequences with V and J called. Part of the clones is missing from these tables; in studies checked, under half for an unresolved V gene and the rest for unknown reasons. In this sample the table shows some 21,000 clones, 65% to 85% of which occur a single time. The ten top clones hold roughly 9.1% of the sample. What this sample's treatment or condition label stands for: randomized to nivolumab then ipilimumab (arm A) or the reverse (arm B). The specimen comprised CD8+ T cells sorted from blood (inferred from file names), sampled from a patient given nivolumab and ipilimumab in sequence. These receptors originate from a human donor with melanoma.

This clone was detected a few times. The chain recombines TRBV2 with TRBJ2-3, with D perhaps matching TRBD2 (5 bases). Trimming cost V 10 bases and J 5 bases, with 16 bases left between them. In germline, CDR1 is SNHLY, CDR2 FYNNEI. The CDR3 has 13 amino acids. CDR3 DNA: TGTGCCACCCCGGGATCCCGGGTAGATACGCAGTATTTT. Translating gives CATPGSRVDTQYF.

This clone was counted between two and nine times. The J gene is TRBJ2-1, the V gene TRBV25-1, with TRBD2 matching 14 bases. CDR1 and CDR2 from the germline V gene are MGHDK and SYGVNS. Trimming at V came to 4 bases and at J to 5 bases, leaving 7 bases not matched to a gene. CDR3 length equals 17 residues. The CDR3 region has the DNA TGTGCCAGCAGTGGGCCCTTGGGACTAGCGGGAGACAATGAGCAGTTCTTC. Translating it yields CASSGPLGLAGDNEQFF.

The chain has TRBV7-9 and TRBJ2-1; D not certain. The CDR3 contains 12 residues. Germline CDR1 SEHNR, CDR2 FQNEAQ (reference sequence). V was clipped by 5 bases and J by 8 bases, with 10 bases between them. The CDR3 region is CASSSLYDEQFF. The CDR3, as DNA: TGTGCCAGCAGCAGCCTCTATGATGAGCAGTTCTTC.

J is TRBJ1-3 and V is TRBV5-5; tentatively, D is TRBD1 (6 bases). The ends were cut back, 3 bases at V and 4 bases at J, with 17 bases in the middle. This CDR3 region has 16 residues. From germline, CDR1 is SGHKS and CDR2 YYEKEE (reference sequence). The CDR3 DNA sequence: TGTGCCAGCAGCTCGAATACAGGGATTACGGGAAACACCATATATTTT. It translates to CASSSNTGITGNTIYF.